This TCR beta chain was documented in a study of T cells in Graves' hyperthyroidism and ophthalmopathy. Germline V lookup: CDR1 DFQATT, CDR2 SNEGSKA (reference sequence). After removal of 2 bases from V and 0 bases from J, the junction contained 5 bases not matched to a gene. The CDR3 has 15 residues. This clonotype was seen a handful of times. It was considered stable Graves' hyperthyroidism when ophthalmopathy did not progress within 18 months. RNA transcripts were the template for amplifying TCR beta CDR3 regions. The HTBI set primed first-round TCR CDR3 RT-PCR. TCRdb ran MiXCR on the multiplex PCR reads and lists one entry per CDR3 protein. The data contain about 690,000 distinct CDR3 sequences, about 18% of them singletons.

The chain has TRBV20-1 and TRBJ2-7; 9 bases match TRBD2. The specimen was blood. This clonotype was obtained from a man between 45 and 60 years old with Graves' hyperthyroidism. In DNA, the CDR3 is TGCAGTGCTAGACGAACTAGCGGGCTCTCCTACGAGCAGTACTTC. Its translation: CSARRTSGLSYEQYF.